The 17 T cell receptor beta chains listed next were all sequenced from one sample in a study of long-term antiretroviral therapy in people with HIV. The assay, immunoSEQ v3.0, was run at survey level. TCRdb's copy holds only in-frame clones and misses some; the assay was immunoSEQ multiplex PCR. Among roughly 18,000 clones listed, around three quarters were seen once. This sample comprised unsorted PBMCs, obtained 2.9 years after starting antiretroviral therapy. Source of these receptors: a woman aged 25 to 39 with HIV.

The chain employs TRBV30 and TRBJ1-1; possibly TRBD1 for D (6 bases). This CDR3 spans 13 amino acids. V was shortened by 2 bases and J by 11 bases, with 18 bases between the two germline ends. CDR1 is GTSNPN and CDR2 is SVGIG in the germline V gene (reference sequence). CDR3 region: CAWSTYEGELAFF. DNA of the CDR3: TGTGCCTGGAGTACCTATGAGGGGGAGCTGGCTTTCTTT.

The chain carries TRBV5-8 and TRBJ1-2; D is ambiguous. CDR1 and CDR2 (germline): SGHTS, YDEGEE. The V end was cut by 2 bases, the J end by 0 bases, with 11 bases between. This CDR3 comprises 15 residues. The CDR3 protein is CASSLRTPPNYGYTF. CDR3 nucleotide sequence: TGTGCCAGCAGCTTAAGAACACCTCCTAACTATGGCTACACCTTC.

V and J are TRBV29-1 and TRBJ1-2; TRBD1 matches at 10 bases. Looked up from germline, CDR1 is SQVTM and CDR2 is ANQGSEA. The J segment lost 8 bases and the V segment lost 7 bases, leaving 13 bases of the junction unmatched. This CDR3 spans 14 amino acids. CDR3 sequence (DNA): TGCAGCGGGGGGGACATGACAGGGGGCGACGGCTACACCTTC. Amino acid sequence: CSGGDMTGGDGYTF.

In this sample, this clone turned up once. This chain joins TRBV7-9 and TRBJ2-5; TRBD2 might be the D (6 bases). This CDR3 is 14 amino acids long. Germline-derived CDR1 and CDR2 are SEHNR and FQNEAQ (reference sequence). Trimming pared 4 bases from V and 5 bases from J, leaving 14 bases between. The DNA of the CDR3 is TGTGCCAGCAGCTCCCGACTAGTTTGGGAGACCCAGTACTTC. Residues: CASSSRLVWETQYF. Complete variable domain (other parts from reference TRBV7-9 and TRBJ2-5): DTGVSQNPRHKITKRGQNVTFRCDPISEHNRLYWYRQTLGQGPEFLTYFQNEAQLEKSRLLSDRFSAERPKGSFSTLEIQRTEQGDSAMYLCASSSRLVWETQYFGPGTRLLVL.

This clone was recorded a few times. CDR3 sequence reads: CASSQDQDWARERGGYTF. CDR3 bases: TGTGCCAGCAGCCAAGATCAGGATTGGGCCAGGGAAAGGGGTGGCTACACCTTC. V and J are TRBV4-2 and TRBJ1-2; D is possibly TRBD1 (5 bases). Germline CDR1 is LGHNA and CDR2 is YNFKEQ. The length of the CDR3 is 18 residues. V was pared by 0 bases and J by 7 bases, with 24 bases between.

The rearrangement uses TRBV19 and TRBJ2-3; D gene ambiguous. The CDR3 loop spans 12 amino acids. Germline V gene data show CDR1 as LNHDA and CDR2 as SQIVND (reference sequence). Trimming stripped 4 bases from V and 6 bases from J, with 8 bases between. The CDR3 nucleotides read TGTGCCAGTAGTAGCTTGGGGGATACGCAGTATTTT. Its protein is CASSSLGDTQYF.

The CDR3 here is CATQGADQPQHF. CDR3 coding DNA: TGTGCCACCCAGGGGGCGGATCAGCCCCAGCATTTT. The V and J genes are TRBV10-3 and TRBJ1-5, with TRBD1 identical over 8 bases. Germline V gene sequence: CDR1 ENHRY, CDR2 SYGVKD. This CDR3 has 12 residues. V shed 10 bases, J shed 5 bases, and the junction held 4 bases outside the gene matches.

The V and J genes are TRBV5-5 and TRBJ2-3; perhaps TRBD1 as D (5 bases). V lost 0 bases and J 5 bases, leaving 13 bases between the germline ends. In germline, CDR1 is SGHKS, CDR2 YYEKEE (reference sequence). This CDR3 spans 15 amino acids. CDR3 in amino acids: CASSLGPVTGDTQYF. The CDR3 DNA follows: TGTGCCAGCAGCTTGGGTCCCGTTACAGGAGATACGCAGTATTTT.

The chain recombines TRBV5-8 with TRBJ1-5; D unresolved. The CDR3 totals 19 residues. Germline CDR1 reads SGHTS; CDR2 reads YDEGEE. Trimming took off 5 bases at V and 6 bases at J, with 30 bases between the two ends. CDR3 bases: TGTGCCAGCAGACCGAATAATCAGAACCTTGGGATTCGTAGTCAGCCCCAGCATTTT. Its translation is CASRPNNQNLGIRSQPQHF.

The V call is TRBV7-2, the J call TRBJ1-5; D unclear. V gave up 1 base and J gave up 5 bases, with 12 bases separating them. Germline V gene sequence: CDR1 SGHTA, CDR2 FQGNSA. The CDR3 extends over 15 amino acids. The CDR3 sequence is CASSLGGRRDQPQHF. The CDR3 DNA sequence: TGTGCCAGCAGCTTAGGAGGTCGGAGGGATCAGCCCCAGCATTTT.

The chain has TRBV5-5 and TRBJ2-2; maybe TRBD1 (6 bases). The CDR3 totals 16 residues. V lost 3 bases to trimming and J lost 0 bases, with 12 bases between them. The germline V gene encodes CDR1 SGHKS and CDR2 YYEKEE (reference sequence). The CDR3 sequence is CASSSRQASNTGELFF. CDR3 bases: TGTGCCAGCAGCTCCCGACAGGCGTCGAACACCGGGGAGCTGTTTTTT.

The chain has TRBV11-2 and TRBJ1-6; TRBD1 might be the D (6 bases). With 0 bases removed from V and 10 bases from J, the gap between germline ends came to 13 bases. The V gene's germline CDR1 is SGHAT and CDR2 FQNNGV. CDR3 length equals 15 residues. The CDR3 protein is CASSLEPGASSPLHF. CDR3 sequence (DNA): TGTGCCAGCAGCTTAGAACCAGGGGCGAGCTCACCCCTCCACTTT.

This clone was seen just once. The V gene is TRBV27, the J gene TRBJ1-2; D is uncertain. In germline, CDR1 is MNHEY, CDR2 SMNVEV (reference sequence). Trimming removed 2 bases from V and 6 bases from J, with 16 bases in between. This CDR3 contains 15 residues. The CDR3 DNA is TGTGCCAGCAGTTTAGCAGCCAGATCCGTCCATGGCTACACCTTC. It is translated as CASSLAARSVHGYTF.

V and J are TRBV18 and TRBJ2-3; 7 nucleotides align to TRBD1. Germline lookup yields CDR1 KGHSH and CDR2 LQKENI. The CDR3 contains 15 residues. Losses at the gene ends were 3 bases for V and 1 base for J; bases not matched to a gene: 4. CDR3 loop: CASSPKQGRTDTQYF. CDR3 DNA: TGTGCCAGCTCACCGAAACAGGGGCGCACAGATACGCAGTATTTT.

This chain joins TRBV30 and TRBJ2-7; TRBD1 agrees at 7 bases. Germline CDR1 and CDR2: GTSNPN and SVGIG (reference sequence). This CDR3 spans 15 amino acids. V shed 2 bases and J 0 bases; nucleotides not matched to a gene: 7. The CDR3 sequence: CAWSPNPGGSYEQYV. CDR3 in DNA: TGTGCCTGGAGTCCAAACCCAGGGGGCTCCTACGAGCAGTACGTC.

The chain has TRBV5-8 and TRBJ2-2; no clear D gene. The germline V gene has CDR1 SGHTS and CDR2 YDEGEE. V shed 4 bases and J shed 1 base, with 20 bases lying between them. This CDR3 region has 18 residues. The CDR3 here is CASSPLDSLYLNTGELFF. CDR3 bases: TGTGCCAGCAGCCCCCTAGACTCCCTCTACCTGAACACCGGGGAGCTGTTTTTT.

The genes are TRBV30 and TRBJ1-1, with 9 bases that match TRBD1. CDR3 length equals 11 residues. Germline CDR1 and CDR2: GTSNPN and SVGIG (reference sequence). V was pared by 5 bases and J by 8 bases, with 3 bases of the junction left unmatched. CDR3 protein: CAWSGTGEAFF. CDR3 nucleotide sequence: TGTGCCTGGTCCGGGACAGGGGAAGCTTTCTTT.